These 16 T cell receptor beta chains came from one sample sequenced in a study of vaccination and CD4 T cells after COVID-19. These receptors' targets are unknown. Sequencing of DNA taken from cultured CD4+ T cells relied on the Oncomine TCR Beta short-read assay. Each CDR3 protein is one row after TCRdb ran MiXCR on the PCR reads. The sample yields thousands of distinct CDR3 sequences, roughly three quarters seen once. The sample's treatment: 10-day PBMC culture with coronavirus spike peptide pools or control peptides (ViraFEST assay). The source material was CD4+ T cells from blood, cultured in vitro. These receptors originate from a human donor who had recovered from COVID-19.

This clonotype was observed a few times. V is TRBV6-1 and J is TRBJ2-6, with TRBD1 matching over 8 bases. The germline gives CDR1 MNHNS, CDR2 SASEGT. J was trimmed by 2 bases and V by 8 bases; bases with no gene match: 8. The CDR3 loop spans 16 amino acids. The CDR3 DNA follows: TGTGCCAGCGCGGCAGGGGGCAAACCTGGGGCCAACGTCCTGACTTTC. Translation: CASAAGGKPGANVLTF.

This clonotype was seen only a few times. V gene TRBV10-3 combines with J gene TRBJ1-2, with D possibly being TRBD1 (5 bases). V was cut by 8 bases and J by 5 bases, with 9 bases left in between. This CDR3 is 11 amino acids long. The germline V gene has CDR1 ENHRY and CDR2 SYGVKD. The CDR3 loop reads CAIAGTYGYTF. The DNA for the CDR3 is TGTGCCATCGCCGGGACGTATGGCTACACCTTC.

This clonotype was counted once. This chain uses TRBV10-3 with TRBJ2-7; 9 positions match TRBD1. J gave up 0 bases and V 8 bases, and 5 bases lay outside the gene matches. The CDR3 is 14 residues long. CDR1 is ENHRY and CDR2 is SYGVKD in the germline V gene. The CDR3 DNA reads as TGTGCCATCGGGGGGACAGGGAGCTCCTACGAGCAGTACTTC. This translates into CAIGGTGSSYEQYF.

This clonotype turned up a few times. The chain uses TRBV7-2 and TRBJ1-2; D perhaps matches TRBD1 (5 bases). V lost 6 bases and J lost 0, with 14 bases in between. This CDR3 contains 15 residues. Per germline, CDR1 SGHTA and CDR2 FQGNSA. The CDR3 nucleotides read TGTGCCAGCAGTGGGGCGCGACGCCCTAACTATGGCTACACCTTC. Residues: CASSGARRPNYGYTF. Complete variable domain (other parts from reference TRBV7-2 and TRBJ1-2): GAGVSQSPSNKVTEKGKDVELRCDPISGHTALYWYRQSLGQGLEFLIYFQGNSAPDKSGLPSDRFSAERTGGSVSTLTIQRTQQEDSAVYLCASSGARRPNYGYTFGSGTRLTVV.

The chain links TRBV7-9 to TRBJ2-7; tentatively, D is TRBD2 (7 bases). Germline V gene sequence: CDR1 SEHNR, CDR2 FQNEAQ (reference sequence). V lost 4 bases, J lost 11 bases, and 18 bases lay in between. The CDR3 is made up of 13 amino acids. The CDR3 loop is CASSSMMGAGEYF. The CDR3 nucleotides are TGTGCCAGCAGCTCCATGATGGGGGCGGGGGAGTACTTC.

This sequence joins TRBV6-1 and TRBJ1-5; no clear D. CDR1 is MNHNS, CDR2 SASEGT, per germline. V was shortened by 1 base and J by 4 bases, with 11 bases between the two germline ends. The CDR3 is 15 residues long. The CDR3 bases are TGTGCCAGCAGTGAAGTTTCCCTGGGGAATCAGCCCCAGCATTTT. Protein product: CASSEVSLGNQPQHF.

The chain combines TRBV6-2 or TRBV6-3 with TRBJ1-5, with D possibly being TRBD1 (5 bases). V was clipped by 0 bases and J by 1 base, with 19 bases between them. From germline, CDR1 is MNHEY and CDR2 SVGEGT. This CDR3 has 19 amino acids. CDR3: CASSYSGDGRRWSNQPQHF. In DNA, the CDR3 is TGTGCCAGCAGTTACTCGGGGGACGGCCGACGATGGAGCAATCAGCCCCAGCATTTT.

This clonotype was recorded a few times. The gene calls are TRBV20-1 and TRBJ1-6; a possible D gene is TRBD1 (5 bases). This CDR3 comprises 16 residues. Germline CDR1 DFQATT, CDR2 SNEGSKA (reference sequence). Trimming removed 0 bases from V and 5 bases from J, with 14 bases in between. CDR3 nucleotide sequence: TGCAGTGCTAGAGATACGGGCAAAGGGGATAATTCACCCCTCCACTTT. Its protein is CSARDTGKGDNSPLHF.

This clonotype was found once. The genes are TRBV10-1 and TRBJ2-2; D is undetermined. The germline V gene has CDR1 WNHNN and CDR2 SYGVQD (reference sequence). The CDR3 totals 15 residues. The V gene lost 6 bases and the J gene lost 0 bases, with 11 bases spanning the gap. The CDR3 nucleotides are TGCGCCAGCAGCGCTACAAGGTCGAACACCGGGGAGCTGTTTTTT. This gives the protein CASSATRSNTGELFF.

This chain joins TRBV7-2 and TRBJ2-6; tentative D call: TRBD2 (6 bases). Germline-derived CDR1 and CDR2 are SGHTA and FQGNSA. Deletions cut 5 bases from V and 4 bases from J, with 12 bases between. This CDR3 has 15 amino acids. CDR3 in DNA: TGTGCCAGCAGCCCTCAGGGACTCGGGGCCAACGTCCTGACTTTC. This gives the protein CASSPQGLGANVLTF.

CDR3 in amino acids: CASTRGTAFDSPLHF. The CDR3, as DNA: TGTGCCAGTACCCGAGGGACGGCCTTCGACTCACCCCTCCACTTT. The V call is TRBV19, the J call TRBJ1-6, with a weak D call TRBD1 (5 bases). The germline V gene has CDR1 LNHDA and CDR2 SQIVND (reference sequence). The CDR3 runs 15 residues. V lost 7 bases and J lost 10, with 20 bases in between.

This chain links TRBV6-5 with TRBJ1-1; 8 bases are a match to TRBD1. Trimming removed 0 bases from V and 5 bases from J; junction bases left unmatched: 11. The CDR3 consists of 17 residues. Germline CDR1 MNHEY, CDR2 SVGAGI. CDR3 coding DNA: TGTGCCAGCAGTTACTCGACCCGGACAGGGCGGGGGACTGAAGCTTTCTTT. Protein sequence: CASSYSTRTGRGTEAFF.

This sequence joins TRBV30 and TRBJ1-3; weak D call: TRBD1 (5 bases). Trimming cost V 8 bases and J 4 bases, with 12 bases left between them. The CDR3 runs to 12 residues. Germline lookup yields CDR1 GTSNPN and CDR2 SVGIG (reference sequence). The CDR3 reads CATQGGGNTIYF. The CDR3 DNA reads TGTGCCACCCAGGGAGGCGGAAACACCATATATTTT.

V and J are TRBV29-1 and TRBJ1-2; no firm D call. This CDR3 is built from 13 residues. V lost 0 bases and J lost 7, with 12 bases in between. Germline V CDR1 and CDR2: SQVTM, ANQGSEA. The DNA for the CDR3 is TGCAGCGTTGAAGAGTCGGGAAAAGGTGGCTACACCTTC. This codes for CSVEESGKGGYTF.

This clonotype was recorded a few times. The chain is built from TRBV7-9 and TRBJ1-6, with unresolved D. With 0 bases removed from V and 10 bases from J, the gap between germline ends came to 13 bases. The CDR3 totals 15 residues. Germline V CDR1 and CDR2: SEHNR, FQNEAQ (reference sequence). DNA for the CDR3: TGTGCCAGCAGCTTAGCGGGCCCAGGAGGGTCACCCCTCCACTTT. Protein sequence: CASSLAGPGGSPLHF.

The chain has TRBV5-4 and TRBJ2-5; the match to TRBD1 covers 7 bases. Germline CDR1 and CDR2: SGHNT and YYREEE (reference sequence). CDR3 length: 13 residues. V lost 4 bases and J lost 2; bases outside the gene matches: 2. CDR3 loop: CASSTGQQETQYF. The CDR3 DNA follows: TGTGCCAGCAGCACGGGACAGCAAGAGACCCAGTACTTC.